One sample yielded the 5 T cell receptor beta chains listed below, sequenced in a study of radiation and T cells in renal cell carcinoma. TCRdb's copy holds only in-frame clones and misses some; the assay was immunoSEQ multiplex PCR. The sample has 85,000 to 100,000 clones; approximately 86% are singletons. Stated time point: baseline pretreatment blood. Treatment noted: 15 Gy SBRT to primary tumor, nephrectomy 4 weeks later. This material consisted of blood, taken from a patient whose treatment included radiotherapy and nephrectomy. The receptors originated from a man aged 50-60 years with renal cell carcinoma.

V usage is TRBV9 and J usage is TRBJ2-6, with 9 bases lining up with TRBD2. With 2 bases clipped from V and 3 bases from J, the junction kept 12 bases outside the gene matches. Germline V lookup: CDR1 SGDLS, CDR2 YYNGEE. This CDR3 is built from 19 residues. The CDR3 DNA is TGTGCCAGCAGCGTGCCGTATAGCGGGAGCAGATATGGGGCCAACGTCCTGACTTTC. Residues: CASSVPYSGSRYGANVLTF.

At least ten counts were recorded for this clone. The chain is built from TRBV7-9 and TRBJ2-1; D gene unclear. The ends were cut back, 6 bases at V and 7 bases at J, with 22 bases in the middle. Germline CDR1 is SEHNR and CDR2 is FQNEAQ (reference sequence). CDR3 length: 16 amino acids. The DNA for the CDR3 is TGTGCCAGCAGTCCACCCGGTGGGCAGATAAGTAATGAGCAGTTCTTC. It encodes CASSPPGGQISNEQFF.

The genes are TRBV6-5 and TRBJ2-7; D possibly corresponds to TRBD1 (6 bases). The V end was cut by 7 bases, the J end by 6 bases, with 19 bases between. The V gene's germline CDR1 is MNHEY and CDR2 SVGAGI. This CDR3 region has 14 residues. CDR3 nucleotides: TGTGCCAGCACTGCTTCAGGGGTTCATGGCGAGCAGTACTTC. It yields the protein CASTASGVHGEQYF.

This clone was found a few times. This sequence joins TRBV7-2 and TRBJ2-5; D is ambiguous. Trimming left V 4 bases short and J 0 bases short, with 9 bases between. This CDR3 has 14 residues. In germline, CDR1 is SGHTA, CDR2 FQGNSA. The CDR3, as DNA: TGTGCCAGCAGCTCCCAGCAGTACCAAGAGACCCAGTACTTC. The encoded protein is CASSSQQYQETQYF. Filled out from reference TRBV7-2 and TRBJ2-5, the complete variable domain reads GAGVSQSPSNKVTEKGKDVELRCDPISGHTALYWYRQSLGQGLEFLIYFQGNSAPDKSGLPSDRFSAERTGGSVSTLTIQRTQQEDSAVYLCASSSQQYQETQYFGPGTRLLVL.

This sequence joins TRBV5-4 and TRBJ2-2; 16 bases are a match to TRBD2. V trimming: 7 bases; J trimming: 0 bases; junction bases outside the gene matches: 9. The CDR3 runs to 19 residues. Germline V gene sequence: CDR1 SGHNT, CDR2 YYREEE (reference sequence). CDR3 region: CASASGTSGRGTNTGELFF. CDR3 bases: TGTGCCAGCGCATCGGGGACTAGCGGGAGGGGTACGAACACCGGGGAGCTGTTTTTT.